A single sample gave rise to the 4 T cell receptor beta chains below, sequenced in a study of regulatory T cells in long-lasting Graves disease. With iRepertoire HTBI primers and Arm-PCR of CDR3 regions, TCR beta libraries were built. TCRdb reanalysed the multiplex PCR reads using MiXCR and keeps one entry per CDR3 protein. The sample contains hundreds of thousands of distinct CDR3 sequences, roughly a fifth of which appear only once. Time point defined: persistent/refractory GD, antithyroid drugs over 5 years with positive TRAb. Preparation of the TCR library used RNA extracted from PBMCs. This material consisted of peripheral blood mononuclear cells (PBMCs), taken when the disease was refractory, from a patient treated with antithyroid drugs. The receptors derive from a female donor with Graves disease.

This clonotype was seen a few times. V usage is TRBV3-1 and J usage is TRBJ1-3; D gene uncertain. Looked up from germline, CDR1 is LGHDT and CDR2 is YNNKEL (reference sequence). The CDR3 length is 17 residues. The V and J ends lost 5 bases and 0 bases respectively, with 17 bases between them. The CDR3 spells CASSSVGLGSSGNTIYF. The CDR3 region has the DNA TGTGCCAGCAGCTCTGTCGGCTTGGGGAGCTCTGGAAACACCATATATTTT.

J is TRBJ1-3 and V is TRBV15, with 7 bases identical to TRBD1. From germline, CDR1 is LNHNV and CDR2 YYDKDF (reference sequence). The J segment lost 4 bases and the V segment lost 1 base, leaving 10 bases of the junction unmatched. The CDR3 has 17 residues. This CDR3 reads CATSRGTGTALGNTIYF. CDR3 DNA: TGTGCCACCAGCAGAGGAACCGGGACAGCCCTCGGAAACACCATATATTTT.

Here the CDR3 DNA reads TGCAGCGTCGGACAGCCCCAAGAGACCCAGTACTTC. Protein sequence: CSVGQPQETQYF. V usage is TRBV29-1 and J usage is TRBJ2-5, with a tentative D call TRBD1 (6 bases). The CDR3 is made up of 12 amino acids. V lost 6 bases and J lost 1, with 9 bases in between. Germline CDR1 and CDR2: SQVTM and ANQGSEA.

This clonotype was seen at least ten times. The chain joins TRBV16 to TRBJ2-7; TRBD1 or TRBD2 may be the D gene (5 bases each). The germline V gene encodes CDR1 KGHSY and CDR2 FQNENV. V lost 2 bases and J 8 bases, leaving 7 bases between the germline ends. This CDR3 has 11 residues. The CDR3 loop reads CASSQPGQQYF. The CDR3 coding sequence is TGTGCCAGCAGCCAACCGGGACAGCAGTACTTC.